Below, 20 T cell receptor beta chains from the same sample are listed, as sequenced in a study of blood T cell repertoires in COVID-19. The repertoire was sequenced with immunoSEQ multiplex PCR; TCRdb's copy has only in-frame clones and lacks some. The top ten hold roughly 0.9% of the sample, which has approximately 400,000 clones, about nine tenths seen once. Input material: PBMCs or T cells enriched from blood (not recorded which). These receptors were obtained from a woman between 40 and 50 years old who had been exposed to COVID-19.

This sequence joins TRBV21-1 and TRBJ1-2. TRBV21-1 has pseudogene status. The CDR3 runs 13 residues. The CDR3 DNA reads as TGTGCCAGCTCCCCCGTTCCTAACTATGGCTACACCTTC. Protein sequence: CASSPVPNYGYTF.

This rearrangement joins TRBV7-6 to TRBJ2-3, with 14 bases fitting TRBD2. This CDR3 region has 16 residues. With 4 bases clipped from V and 8 bases from J, the junction kept 8 bases outside the gene matches. Germline V gives CDR1 SGHVS, CDR2 FNYEAQ. Written as DNA, the CDR3 is TGTGCCAGCAGCTCTCTCGGACTAGCGGGGGGCGTTACGCAGTATTTT. Translation gives CASSSLGLAGGVTQYF. The full variable domain, completed using reference TRBV7-6 and TRBJ2-3, is GAGVSQSPRYKVTKRGQDVALRCDPISGHVSLYWYRQALGQGPEFLTYFNYEAQQDKSGLPNDRFSAERPEGSISTLTIQRTEQRDSAMYRCASSSLGLAGGVTQYFGPGTRLTVL.

The rearrangement links TRBV5-1 to TRBJ2-7; a weak D match, TRBD2 (5 bases). Germline lookup yields CDR1 SGHRS and CDR2 YFSETQ. Trimming removed 2 bases from V and 0 bases from J, with 12 bases in between. The CDR3 covers 15 residues. CDR3: CASSFRSGSSYEQYF. The CDR3 DNA follows: TGCGCCAGCAGCTTTCGGAGCGGTTCCTCCTACGAGCAGTACTTC.

V and J are TRBV5-1 and TRBJ2-5; 11 positions agree with TRBD2. This CDR3 has 16 amino acids. CDR1 and CDR2 (germline): SGHRS, YFSETQ. V lost 2 bases to trimming and J lost 5 bases; unmatched junction nucleotides: 8. In DNA, the CDR3 is TGCGCCAGCAGCTTTGGCGGCCCTAGCGGGGGGGAGACCCAGTACTTC. Amino acid sequence: CASSFGGPSGGETQYF.

V usage is TRBV12-1 and J usage is TRBJ1-1. TRBV12-1 has pseudogene status. The CDR3 runs to 17 residues. DNA of the CDR3: TGTGCCAGCAGCTTTGTAGCGAGGGAACAGTTTTACACTGAAGCTTTCTTT. Encoded protein: CASSFVAREQFYTEAFF.

The CDR3 spells CASSLGDRGVEKLFF. CDR3 DNA sequence: TGTGCCAGCAGCTTGGGGGACAGGGGCGTTGAAAAACTGTTTTTT. The chain is built from TRBV7-9 and TRBJ1-4; 10 positions agree with TRBD1. The CDR3 totals 15 residues. Germline V gene data show CDR1 as SEHNR and CDR2 as FQNEAQ (reference sequence). V dropped 3 bases and J dropped 7; count of bases not matched to a gene: 5.

This chain links TRBV6-5 with TRBJ1-1; 7 nucleotides line up with TRBD1. V shed 5 bases, J shed 0 bases, and the junction held 6 bases outside the gene matches. Germline loops: CDR1 MNHEY, CDR2 SVGAGI. CDR3 length: 15 amino acids. The CDR3 here is CASSQMGQLNTEAFF. In DNA, the CDR3 is TGTGCCAGCAGTCAGATGGGACAGCTGAACACTGAAGCTTTCTTT.

The chain employs TRBV30 and TRBJ1-2; TRBD1 might be the D (5 bases). Looked up from germline, CDR1 is GTSNPN and CDR2 is SVGIG (reference sequence). V lost 4 bases and J 8 bases, leaving 11 bases between the germline ends. The CDR3 is 11 residues long. The CDR3 protein is CAWTLGGGYTF. The CDR3 region has the DNA TGTGCCTGGACCCTTGGGGGGGGCTACACCTTC.

The chain employs TRBV2 and TRBJ1-5; D unresolved. CDR3 length: 13 amino acids. Trimming cost V 2 bases and J 5 bases, with 7 bases left between them. Germline V gene data show CDR1 as SNHLY and CDR2 as FYNNEI. The CDR3 nucleotides read TGTGCCAGCAGTGAACCGGACTATCAGCCCCAGCATTTT. Its translation: CASSEPDYQPQHF.

The rearrangement joins TRBV27 to TRBJ2-7, with TRBD1 identical over 8 bases. The CDR3 length is 15 residues. Unmatched junction bases numbered 13, after V lost 6 bases and J lost 6 bases. The germline gives CDR1 MNHEY, CDR2 SMNVEV (reference sequence). The CDR3 nucleotides are TGTGCCAGCAGACGGCAGGGGGCGAGAAACCGCGAGCAGTACTTC. Its translation: CASRRQGARNREQYF.

The V gene is TRBV5-1, the J gene TRBJ1-4, with 7 bases aligning to TRBD1. Germline V gene data show CDR1 as SGHRS and CDR2 as YFSETQ. This CDR3 has 14 amino acids. V lost 7 bases, J lost 5 bases, and 8 bases stayed unmatched. The CDR3 bases are TGCGCCAGCGGTCAACAGGGGAAAAATGAAAAACTGTTTTTT. It translates to CASGQQGKNEKLFF.

This chain uses TRBV11-3 with TRBJ2-5, with TRBD2 matching 9 bases. This CDR3 is built from 15 residues. Germline V gene data show CDR1 as SGHNT and CDR2 as YENEEA. Trimming at V came to 4 bases and at J to 4 bases, leaving 7 bases not matched to a gene. The DNA of the CDR3 is TGTGCCAGCAGCTCGGCGGGAGGGCGCATAGAGACCCAGTACTTC. Translation gives CASSSAGGRIETQYF.

This chain uses TRBV29-1 with TRBJ1-4; possible D gene TRBD1, 5 bases. V dropped 6 bases and J dropped 2 bases, with 10 bases sitting between them. Per the germline V gene, CDR1 is SQVTM and CDR2 is ANQGSEA. This CDR3 contains 13 residues. The CDR3 spells CSVGQQTNEKLFF. As DNA, the CDR3 is TGCAGCGTGGGGCAACAGACTAATGAAAAACTGTTTTTT.

J is TRBJ2-3 and V is TRBV19, with D possibly matching TRBD1 (6 bases). Germline-derived CDR1 and CDR2 are LNHDA and SQIVND (reference sequence). V was pared by 5 bases and J by 3 bases, with 18 bases between. There are 16 residues in the CDR3. CDR3 sequence reads: CASSRITGSRTDTQYF. The CDR3 DNA is TGTGCCAGTAGTCGCATCACAGGGTCCCGGACAGATACGCAGTATTTT. The full variable domain, in which reference TRBV19 and TRBJ2-3 provide the parts outside the CDR3, is DGGITQSPKYLFRKEGQNVTLSCEQNLNHDAMYWYRQDPGQGLRLIYYSQIVNDFQKGDIAEGYSVSREKKESFPLTVTSAQKNPTAFYLCASSRITGSRTDTQYFGPGTRLTVL.

This sequence joins TRBV7-2 and TRBJ2-2, with D maybe TRBD1 (6 bases). The CDR3 is 15 amino acids. Germline values: CDR1 SGHTA, CDR2 FQGNSA. Trimming took 5 bases from V and 1 from J, leaving 11 bases between them. The CDR3 sequence: CASSSWTENTGELFF. CDR3 nucleotide sequence: TGTGCCAGCAGCAGCTGGACAGAGAACACCGGGGAGCTGTTTTTT.

The rearrangement joins TRBV11-1 to TRBJ1-5, with TRBD1 matching over 9 bases. This CDR3 is built from 13 residues. Trimming at V came to 5 bases and at J to 11 bases, leaving 7 bases not matched to a gene. Germline-derived CDR1 and CDR2 are SGHAT and FQDESV (reference sequence). The CDR3 DNA follows: TGTGCCAGCAGCCGGGACAGGGTATCAGCCCAGCATTTT. Amino acids: CASSRDRVSAQHF.

Regarding this clone: The junction differs from germline at one of its ends, possibly a read error. The J gene is TRBJ1-3, the V gene TRBV10-3, with D tentatively TRBD1 (5 bases). The CDR3 covers 12 residues. Germline lookup yields CDR1 ENHRY and CDR2 SYGVKD. CDR3 coding DNA: TGTGCCATCAGTGAGACAGGAACCGATTTTAGTTTT. This gives the protein CAISETGTDFSF.

The chain uses TRBV5-4 and TRBJ2-2, with a possible D match to TRBD2 (7 bases). V was pared by 0 bases and J by 6 bases, with 15 bases between. Germline CDR1 reads SGHNT; CDR2 reads YYREEE (reference sequence). The CDR3 has 16 residues. CDR3 sequence (DNA): TGTGCCAGCAGCTTGGGTCGGGGGGCCAGGCCCGGGGAGCTGTTTTTT. It specifies CASSLGRGARPGELFF.

V is TRBV2 and J is TRBJ1-4; 9 bases align to TRBD1. Germline CDR1 SNHLY, CDR2 FYNNEI. Unmatched junction bases numbered 4, after V lost 3 bases and J lost 8 bases. The CDR3 spans 14 residues. The CDR3 DNA is TGTGCCAGCAGTGAGGGACAGGGAAAAGAAAAACTGTTTTTT. Its translation: CASSEGQGKEKLFF.

V usage is TRBV9 and J usage is TRBJ2-3; 7 bases align to TRBD2. Trimming took 5 bases from V and 0 from J; bases not matched to a gene: 6. Germline V lookup: CDR1 SGDLS, CDR2 YYNGEE. This CDR3 has 15 residues. DNA for the CDR3: TGTGCCAGCAGTCCTCAGCGGGAAAGCACAGATACGCAGTATTTT. Protein product: CASSPQRESTDTQYF.